These 9 T cell receptor beta chains originate from one sample sequenced in a study of cytomegalovirus exposure and HLA in healthy donors. It was with 60 Vbeta and 13 Jbeta primers that the PCR ran. The method was immunoSEQ multiplex PCR; TCRdb's version includes in-frame clones alone and lacks a portion of them. The table records about 100,000 clones, roughly 82% of them present only once. Sequencing was performed on PBMCs. The receptors derive from a man aged 30 to 39 in good health and CMV-seropositive.

This clone was counted once. The chain recombines TRBV19 with TRBJ1-3; a possible D gene is TRBD1 (6 bases). Trimming took 11 bases from V and 0 from J, leaving 11 bases between them. The germline gives CDR1 LNHDA, CDR2 SQIVND (reference sequence). The CDR3 consists of 13 residues. The CDR3 loop reads CAVRQVSGNTIYF. CDR3 nucleotide sequence: TGTGCCGTTAGACAGGTCTCTGGAAACACCATATATTTT. The full variable domain, in which reference TRBV19 and TRBJ1-3 provide the parts outside the CDR3, is DGGITQSPKYLFRKEGQNVTLSCEQNLNHDAMYWYRQDPGQGLRLIYYSQIVNDFQKGDIAEGYSVSREKKESFPLTVTSAQKNPTAFYLCAVRQVSGNTIYFGEGSWLTVV.

This chain links TRBV5-1 with TRBJ2-2; 8 nucleotides align to TRBD1. V shed 1 base and J 3 bases; nucleotides not matched to a gene: 5. The CDR3 is 16 residues long. Germline-derived CDR1 and CDR2 are SGHRS and YFSETQ. CDR3: CASSLSQGAYTGELFF. The CDR3, as DNA: TGCGCCAGCAGCTTGAGCCAGGGGGCCTACACCGGGGAGCTGTTTTTT.

The CDR3 region is CASSEYQSNSPLHF. The DNA of the CDR3 is TGTGCCAGCAGTGAATACCAGTCTAATTCACCCCTCCACTTT. The rearrangement links TRBV6-1 to TRBJ1-6; D uncertain. The CDR3 contains 14 residues. In germline, CDR1 is MNHNS, CDR2 SASEGT. V was cut by 2 bases and J by 6 bases, with 8 bases left in between.

The chain recombines TRBV30 with TRBJ2-1; 10 nucleotides agree with TRBD2. V lost 5 bases to trimming and J lost 8 bases; unmatched junction nucleotides: 6. The CDR3 spans 13 residues. Germline assignment: CDR1 GTSNPN and CDR2 SVGIG (reference sequence). CDR3 DNA: TGTGCCTGGCGAGCGGGGGGGCTTCATGAGCAGTTCTTC. It is translated as CAWRAGGLHEQFF. Filled out from reference TRBV30 and TRBJ2-1, the complete variable domain reads SQTIHQWPATLVQPVGSPLSLECTVEGTSNPNLYWYRQAAGRGLQLLFYSVGIGQISSEVPQNLSASRPQDRQFILSSKKLLLSDSGFYLCAWRAGGLHEQFFGPGTRLTVL.

The chain couples TRBV11-2 to TRBJ2-1, with D perhaps TRBD2 (6 bases). CDR1 is SGHAT and CDR2 is FQNNGV in the germline V gene. Trimming took off 4 bases at V and 6 bases at J, with 10 bases between the two ends. The CDR3 has 13 amino acids. The CDR3 loop is CASSSGLSNEQFF. The CDR3 nucleotides are TGTGCCAGCAGCTCGGGACTTTCCAATGAGCAGTTCTTC. The variable domain in full, completed from reference TRBV11-2 and TRBJ2-1, reads EAGVAQSPRYKIIEKRQSVAFWCNPISGHATLYWYQQILGQGPKLLIQFQNNGVVDDSQLPKDRFSAERLKGVDSTLKIQPAKLEDSAVYLCASSSGLSNEQFFGPGTRLTVL.

J is TRBJ2-1 and V is TRBV30; 9 nucleotides match TRBD2. The germline V gene encodes CDR1 GTSNPN and CDR2 SVGIG (reference sequence). With 4 bases clipped from V and 4 bases from J, the junction kept 8 bases outside the gene matches. This CDR3 is 15 amino acids long. The CDR3 DNA sequence: TGTGCCTGGATCCGCGGGGGGGTTACTTACAATGAGCAGTTCTTC. It codes for CAWIRGGVTYNEQFF.

The rearrangement uses TRBV10-3 and TRBJ2-3; 8 bases map to TRBD1. CDR1 and CDR2 from the germline V gene are ENHRY and SYGVKD. Trimming took 6 bases from V and 1 from J; bases not matched to a gene: 6. This CDR3 comprises 15 residues. The CDR3 loop is CAISQGAPGTDTQYF. DNA of the CDR3: TGTGCCATCAGCCAGGGGGCTCCTGGCACAGATACGCAGTATTTT.

The V and J genes are TRBV6-5 and TRBJ1-1; weak D call: TRBD1 (6 bases). The CDR3 is 13 amino acids. From germline, CDR1 is MNHEY and CDR2 SVGAGI. V was trimmed by 4 bases and J by 4 bases, leaving 10 bases between them. CDR3 sequence reads: CASSFDRSTEAFF. The CDR3 DNA is TGTGCCAGCAGTTTCGACAGGAGCACTGAAGCTTTCTTT.

This clone has more than one count but fewer than ten. This chain joins TRBV11-3 and TRBJ1-2; TRBD1 matches at 8 bases. The CDR3 covers 16 residues. The V and J ends lost 5 bases and 8 bases, in that order; junction bases with no gene match: 16. Germline-derived CDR1 and CDR2 are SGHNT and YENEEA. This CDR3 is CASSGKGPGGPGGYTF. The CDR3 nucleotides are TGTGCCAGCAGCGGGAAGGGTCCAGGGGGCCCGGGAGGCTACACCTTC.